This T cell receptor beta chain stems from a study of blood T cell repertoires in COVID-19. The overall study: Sources were T cells, B-cell-depleted T cells, or PBMCs; the material itself was cDNA or gDNA.

The CDR3 totals 13 residues. Trimming took 5 bases from V and 2 from J; bases not matched to a gene: 3. The Seattle patients, enrolled during active infection, were followed longitudinally. Study processing details: Counts of nucleated cells, estimated from reference gene primer amplification, were obtained. The data were produced by immunoSEQ multiplex PCR, yet TCRdb's version contains in-frame clones alone and is incomplete. V and J calls and clone size are copied from that table; D and trimming were computed from the DNA. The top ten clones hold approximately 8% of a sample with some 150,000 clones, approximately 85% of them seen once.

V gene TRBV12-3 or TRBV12-4 combines with J gene TRBJ2-7, with 7 bases identical to TRBD1. This TCR was recovered from a woman in her fifties or sixties with COVID-19, enrolled during active disease. Input material: peripheral blood. CDR3 sequence (DNA): TGTGCCAGCAGTACGGGACAGCCCTACGAGCAGTACTTC. It yields the protein CASSTGQPYEQYF.